Reported below is one T cell receptor (beta chain). The antigen is unknown. TCRdb re-called the 5' RACE reads with MiXCR, one entry per CDR3 protein. The sample contains about half a million distinct CDR3 sequences, approximately 18% of which appear only once. This sample is part of a study of T-cell memory formation after mild COVID-19. The study, taken as a whole, reports: Pre-infection memory carried some responding clones, suggesting that cross-reactive memory joined. Unconfirmed was the SARS-CoV-2 specificity of second-wave clones that peaked on day 37. Contracting clones from day 15 to 85 had balanced CD4/CD8; later expanders favoured CD4+. Contracting CD8+ clones were enriched in EMRA, CD4+ mainly in CM and EM.

The germline gives CDR1 MRHNA, CDR2 SNTAGT. V dropped 6 bases and J dropped 6 bases, with 16 bases sitting between them. The CDR3 runs 14 residues. The V gene is TRBV6-4, the J gene TRBJ2-3, with a weak D call TRBD1 (6 bases). The sample consisted of PBMCs or a T cell subset sorted from them (not recorded which). This TCR came from an adult woman who had mild COVID-19 (a few samples of this study predate the infection). Cell type and time point are not known. In DNA, the CDR3 is TGTGCCAGCAGCCCGGACAGCCAAGGGGATACGCAGTATTTT. The encoded protein is CASSPDSQGDTQYF.